This TCR beta chain derives from a study of OX40 agonist ivuxolimab in advanced cancers. The data were produced by immunoSEQ multiplex PCR, yet TCRdb's version contains in-frame clones alone and is incomplete. The repertoire holds some 62,000 clones, with 85% as singletons. Blood was sampled at baseline, cycle 4 day 1, and cycle 7 day 1. There are 16 residues in the CDR3. Per the germline V gene, CDR1 is MNHGY and CDR2 is SAAAGT. The V end was cut by 0 bases, the J end by 7 bases, with 16 bases between. The rearrangement uses TRBV6-8 and TRBJ2-1; D is possibly TRBD2 (5 bases). Here the sequenced sample was CD4+ or CD8+ T cells sorted from blood, taken in a trial of the OX40 agonist ivuxolimab. The clonotype originates from an adult with an advanced solid tumor such as melanoma, head and neck, liver or kidney cancer. The CDR3 region has the DNA TGTGCCAGCAGTTACTCCCGGCTAGCATTTAAGAATGAGCAGTTCTTC. This translates into CASSYSRLAFKNEQFF.